These T cell receptor beta chains were read from a single sample in a study of long-term antiretroviral therapy in people with HIV. Sequencing was performed with immunoSEQ multiplex PCR; in TCRdb, only in-frame clones are kept and a portion is missing. The sample has around 6,400 clones; 60% to 85% are singletons. The source was unsorted PBMCs, collected 0.5 years before starting antiretroviral therapy. The receptors originated from a middle-aged man with HIV. CDR3s include the opening cysteine and the closing phenylalanine or tryptophan. The D gene is left open where the match is weak. Where a row states a size, it is once, few, many or the class of an expanded clone; other rows omit it.

>-|TRBV5-1|large|TRBJ1-1
CASSFNSGTEAFF
TGCGCCAGCAGCTTTAACAGCGGCACTGAAGCTTTCTTT
>-|TRBV25-1|-|TRBJ1-2
CASMGHHGYTF
TGTGCCAGCATGGGACACCATGGCTACACCTTC
>TRBD2|TRBV5-5|medium-sized|TRBJ2-7
CASSLGGGYSYEQYF
TGTGCCAGCAGCTTGGGCGGGGGGTATTCCTACGAGCAGTACTTC
>-|TRBV2|-|TRBJ1-2
CASSEASNYGYTF
TGTGCCAGCAGTGAAGCTTCCAACTATGGCTACACCTTC
>-|TRBV4-3|-|TRBJ2-2
CASSPLTGELFF
TGCGCCAGCAGCCCCCTTACCGGGGAGCTGTTTTTT
>TRBD1|TRBV4-3|-|TRBJ2-1
CASSQEQGPYNEQFF
TGCGCCAGCAGCCAAGAACAGGGGCCCTACAATGAGCAGTTCTTC
>-|TRBV4-2|few|TRBJ1-2
CASSQDPGEGYTF
TGTGCCAGCAGCCAAGATCCCGGGGAAGGCTACACCTTC
>-|TRBV10-3|-|TRBJ2-7
CAISDTGTLTYEQYF
TGTGCCATCAGTGATACCGGGACACTGACCTACGAGCAGTACTTC
>TRBD2|TRBV19|-|TRBJ2-1
CASSIDLSSGGLYEQFF
TGTGCCAGTAGTATAGATCTATCTAGCGGGGGCCTGTATGAGCAGTTCTTC
>-|TRBV6-5|-|TRBJ1-2
CASSWAGNYGYTF
TGTGCCAGCAGTTGGGCAGGGAACTATGGCTACACCTTC
>TRBD1|TRBV5-1|once|TRBJ2-3
CASSIGQGAFHADTQYF
TGCGCCAGCAGCATCGGACAGGGGGCGTTTCATGCAGATACGCAGTATTTT
>TRBD2|TRBV4-3|-|TRBJ2-3
CASSQDSSGVTDTQYF
TGCGCCAGCAGCCAAGATTCTAGCGGAGTAACAGATACGCAGTATTTT
>-|TRBV7-8|-|TRBJ1-5
CASSLVEGHQPQHF
TGTGCCAGCAGCTTAGTTGAGGGGCATCAGCCCCAGCATTTT
>-|TRBV13|-|TRBJ2-7
CASSSPLEGGDEQYF
TGTGCCAGCAGCTCTCCTCTGGAGGGGGGCGACGAGCAGTACTTC
>-|TRBV19|-|TRBJ2-7
CARGDRSSYEQYF
TGTGCCAGAGGGGACCGGTCCTCGTACGAGCAGTACTTC
>-|TRBV21-1|-|TRBJ1-5
CASSTRTGNSNQPQHF
TGTGCCAGCAGCACAAGGACAGGGAATAGCAATCAGCCCCAGCATTTT
>TRBD2|TRBV2|medium-sized|TRBJ2-3
CASRTSGGARSSDTQYF
TGTGCCAGCAGGACTAGCGGGGGGGCCCGGTCCTCAGATACGCAGTATTTT
>-|TRBV10-2|-|TRBJ1-2
CASSDTARYTF
TGCGCCAGCAGTGATACTGCCCGCTACACCTTC
>TRBD1|TRBV5-6|-|TRBJ1-2
CASSFGAGQGLFGYTF
TGTGCCAGCAGCTTTGGGGCGGGACAGGGACTTTTTGGCTACACCTTC
>-|TRBV27|-|TRBJ1-1
CASRSGGTEAFF
TGTGCCAGCAGGTCGGGGGGGACTGAAGCTTTCTTT
>-|TRBV4-3|-|TRBJ2-7
CASSQGAGLSYEQYF
TGCGCCAGCAGCCAAGGGGCAGGGCTTTCCTACGAGCAGTACTTC
>-|TRBV25-1|-|TRBJ2-7
CASSTQGRPYEQYF
TGTGCCAGCAGTACCCAGGGGCGACCCTACGAGCAGTACTTC
>TRBD1|TRBV4-2|once|TRBJ1-1
CASSQDQGGVTEAFF
TGTGCCAGCAGCCAAGATCAGGGGGGTGTCACTGAAGCTTTCTTT
>-|TRBV20-1|-|TRBJ2-1
CSASAPEQFF
TGCAGTGCTAGTGCGCCTGAGCAGTTCTTC
>TRBD1|TRBV30|-|TRBJ1-2
CAWSGGTGIYGYTF
TGTGCCTGGAGTGGGGGGACAGGGATCTATGGCTACACCTTC
>TRBD1|TRBV5-1|-|TRBJ1-1
CASSLEGTGDPEAFF
TGCGCCAGCAGCTTGGAGGGGACAGGGGACCCCGAAGCTTTCTTT
>-|TRBV11-3|-|TRBJ2-7
CASSFEGGYEQYF
TGTGCCAGCAGCTTCGAAGGGGGCTACGAGCAGTACTTC
>-|TRBV7-8|-|TRBJ2-3
CASRYSVTDTQYF
TGTGCCAGCAGGTACTCAGTGACAGATACGCAGTATTTT
>TRBD2|TRBV19|-|TRBJ2-1
CASSIGASGNNEQFF
TGTGCCAGTAGTATAGGGGCTAGCGGCAACAATGAGCAGTTCTTC
>TRBD1|TRBV9|-|TRBJ1-2
CASSPPDRLDGYTF
TGTGCCAGCAGCCCCCCGGACAGGCTTGATGGCTACACCTTC
>TRBD2|TRBV10-2|-|TRBJ2-5
CASSLAGGFRETQYF
TGCGCCAGCAGTCTAGCGGGGGGCTTTCGGGAGACCCAGTACTTC
>-|TRBV11-2|few|TRBJ2-7
CASSHHRSDRGGRHEQYF
TGTGCCAGCAGCCATCACCGAAGCGATAGGGGGGGCCGTCACGAGCAGTACTTC
>TRBD2|TRBV4-3|-|TRBJ2-7
CASSQELAGGRWSYEQYF
TGCGCCAGCAGCCAAGAACTAGCGGGGGGGCGATGGTCCTACGAGCAGTACTTC